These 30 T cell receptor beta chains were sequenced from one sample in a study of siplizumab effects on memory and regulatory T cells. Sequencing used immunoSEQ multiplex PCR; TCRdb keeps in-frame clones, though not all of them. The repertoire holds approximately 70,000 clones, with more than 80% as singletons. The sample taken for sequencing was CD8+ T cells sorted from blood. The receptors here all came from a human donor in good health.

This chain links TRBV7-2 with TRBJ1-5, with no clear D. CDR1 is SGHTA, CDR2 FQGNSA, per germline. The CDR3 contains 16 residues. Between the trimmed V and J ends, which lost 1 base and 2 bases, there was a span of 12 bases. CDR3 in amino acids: CASSLGSSEGNQPQHF. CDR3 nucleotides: TGTGCCAGCAGCTTAGGGTCATCAGAGGGCAATCAGCCCCAGCATTTT.

The CDR3 DNA sequence: TGTGCCAGCAGTAGGGAACAGGGGGGTTTTTACAATGAGCAGTTCTTC. Translation: CASSREQGGFYNEQFF. The chain joins TRBV7-9 to TRBJ2-1; 8 nucleotides match TRBD1. V was clipped by 6 bases and J by 4 bases; unmatched bases: 11. The CDR3 sequence is 16 residues long. Germline V gene sequence: CDR1 SEHNR, CDR2 FQNEAQ (reference sequence).

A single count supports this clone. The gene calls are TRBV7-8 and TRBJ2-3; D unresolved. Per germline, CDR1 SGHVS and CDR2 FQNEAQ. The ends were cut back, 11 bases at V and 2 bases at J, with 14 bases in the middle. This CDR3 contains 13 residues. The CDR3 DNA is TGTGCCGGCGAGCCCGCCCTCACAGATACGCAGTATTTT. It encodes CAGEPALTDTQYF.

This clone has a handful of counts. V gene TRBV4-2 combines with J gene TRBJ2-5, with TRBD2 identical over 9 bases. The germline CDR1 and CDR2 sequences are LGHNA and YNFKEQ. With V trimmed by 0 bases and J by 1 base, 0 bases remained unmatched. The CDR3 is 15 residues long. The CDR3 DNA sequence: TGTGCCAGCAGCCAAGAGCGGGGGGGCCAAGAGACCCAGTACTTC. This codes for CASSQERGGQETQYF.

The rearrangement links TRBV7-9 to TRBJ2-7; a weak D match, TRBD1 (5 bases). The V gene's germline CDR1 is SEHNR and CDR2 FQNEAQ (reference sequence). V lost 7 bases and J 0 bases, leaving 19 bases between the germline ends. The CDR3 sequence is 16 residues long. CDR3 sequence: CASTPRAGSNSYEQYF. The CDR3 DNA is TGTGCCAGCACCCCCAGGGCAGGGTCCAACTCCTACGAGCAGTACTTC.

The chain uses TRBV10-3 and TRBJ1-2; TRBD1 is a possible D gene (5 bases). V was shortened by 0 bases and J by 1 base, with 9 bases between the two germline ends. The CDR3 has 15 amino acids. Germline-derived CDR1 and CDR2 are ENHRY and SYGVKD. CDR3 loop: CAISESAQGNYGYTF. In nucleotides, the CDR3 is TGTGCCATCAGTGAGTCCGCGCAGGGTAACTATGGCTACACCTTC.

The CDR3 region is CASSLGGGEAFF. CDR3 coding DNA: TGTGCCAGCTCTCTAGGGGGTGGGGAAGCTTTCTTT. V is TRBV25-1 and J is TRBJ1-1; D is perhaps TRBD1 (6 bases). Trimming removed 8 bases from V and 8 bases from J, with 15 bases in between. This CDR3 has 12 amino acids. The germline V gene encodes CDR1 MGHDK and CDR2 SYGVNS.

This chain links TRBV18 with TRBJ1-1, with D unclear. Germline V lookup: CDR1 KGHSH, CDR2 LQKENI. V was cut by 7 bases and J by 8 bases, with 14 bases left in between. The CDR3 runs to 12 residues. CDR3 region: CASYALGAEAFF. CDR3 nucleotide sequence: TGTGCCAGCTACGCATTAGGAGCCGAAGCTTTCTTT.

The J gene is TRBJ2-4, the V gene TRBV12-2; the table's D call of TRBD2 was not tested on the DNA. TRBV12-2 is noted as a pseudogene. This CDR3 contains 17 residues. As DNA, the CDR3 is TGTGCAAGTCGCTTAGGAGGAGGCGGGAGGACCAAAAACATTCAGTACTTC. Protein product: CASRLGGGGRTKNIQYF.

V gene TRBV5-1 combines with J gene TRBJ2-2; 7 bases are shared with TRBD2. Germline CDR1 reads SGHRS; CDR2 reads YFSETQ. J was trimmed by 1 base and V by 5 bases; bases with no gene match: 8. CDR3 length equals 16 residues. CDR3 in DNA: TGCGCCAGCAGTTACCTCCCGGGAGGGAACACCGGGGAGCTGTTTTTT. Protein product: CASSYLPGGNTGELFF.

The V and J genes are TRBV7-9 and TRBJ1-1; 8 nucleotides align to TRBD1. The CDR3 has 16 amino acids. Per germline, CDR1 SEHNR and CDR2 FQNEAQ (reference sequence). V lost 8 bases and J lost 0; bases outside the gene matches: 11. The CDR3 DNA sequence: TGTGCCAGCCAACAGGGGGGAGGGATATTGAACACTGAAGCTTTCTTT. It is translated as CASQQGGGILNTEAFF.

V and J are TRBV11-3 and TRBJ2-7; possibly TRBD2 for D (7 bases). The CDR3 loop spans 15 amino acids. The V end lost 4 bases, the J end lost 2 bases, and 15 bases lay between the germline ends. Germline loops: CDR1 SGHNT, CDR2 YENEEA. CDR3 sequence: CASSSGEGVTYEQYF. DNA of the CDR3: TGTGCCAGCAGCTCGGGGGAGGGGGTGACCTACGAGCAGTACTTC.

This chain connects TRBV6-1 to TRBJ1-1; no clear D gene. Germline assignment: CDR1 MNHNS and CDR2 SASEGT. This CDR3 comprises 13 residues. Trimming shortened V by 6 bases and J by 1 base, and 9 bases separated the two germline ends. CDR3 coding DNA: TGTGCCAGCAGCAACCGGGGGAACACTGAAGCTTTCTTT. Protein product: CASSNRGNTEAFF.

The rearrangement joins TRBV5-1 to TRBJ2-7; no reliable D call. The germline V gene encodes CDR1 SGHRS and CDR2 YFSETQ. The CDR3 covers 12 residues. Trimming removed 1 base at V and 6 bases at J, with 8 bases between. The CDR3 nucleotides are TGCGCCAGCAGCTTGTTGGCAAGCGAGCAGTACTTC. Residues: CASSLLASEQYF.

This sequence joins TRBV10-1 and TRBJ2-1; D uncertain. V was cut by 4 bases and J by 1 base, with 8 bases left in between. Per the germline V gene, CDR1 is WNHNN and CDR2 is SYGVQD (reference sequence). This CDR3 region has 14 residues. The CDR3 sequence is CASSGAASYNEQFF. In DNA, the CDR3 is TGCGCCAGCAGTGGGGCAGCTTCCTACAATGAGCAGTTCTTC.

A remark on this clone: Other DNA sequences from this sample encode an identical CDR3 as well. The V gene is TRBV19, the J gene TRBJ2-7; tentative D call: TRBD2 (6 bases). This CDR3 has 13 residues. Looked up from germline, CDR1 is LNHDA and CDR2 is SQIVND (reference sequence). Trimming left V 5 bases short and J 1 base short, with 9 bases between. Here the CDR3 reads CASSPGLSYEQYF. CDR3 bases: TGTGCCAGTAGTCCGGGACTTTCCTACGAGCAGTACTTC.

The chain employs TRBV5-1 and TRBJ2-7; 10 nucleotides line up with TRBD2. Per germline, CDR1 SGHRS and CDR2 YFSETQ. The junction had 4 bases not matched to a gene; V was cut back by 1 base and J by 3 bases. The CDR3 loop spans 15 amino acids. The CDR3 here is CASSLYLAGDYEQYF. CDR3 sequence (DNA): TGCGCCAGCAGCTTGTATCTAGCGGGGGACTACGAGCAGTACTTC.

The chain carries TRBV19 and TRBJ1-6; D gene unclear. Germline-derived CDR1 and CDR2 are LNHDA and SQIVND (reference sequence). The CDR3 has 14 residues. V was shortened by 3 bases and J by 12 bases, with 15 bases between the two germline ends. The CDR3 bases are TGTGCCAGTAGTATTAATCCAGGTCTAAAACCCCTCCACTTT. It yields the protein CASSINPGLKPLHF. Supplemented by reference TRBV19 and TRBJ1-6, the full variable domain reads DGGITQSPKYLFRKEGQNVTLSCEQNLNHDAMYWYRQDPGQGLRLIYYSQIVNDFQKGDIAEGYSVSREKKESFPLTVTSAQKNPTAFYLCASSINPGLKPLHFGNGTRLTVT.

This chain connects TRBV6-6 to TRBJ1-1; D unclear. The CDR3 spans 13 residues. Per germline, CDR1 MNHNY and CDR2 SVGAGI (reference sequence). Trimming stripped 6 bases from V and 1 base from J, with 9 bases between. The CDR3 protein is CASRSGPNTEAFF. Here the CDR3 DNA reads TGTGCCAGCAGATCCGGGCCGAACACTGAAGCTTTCTTT.

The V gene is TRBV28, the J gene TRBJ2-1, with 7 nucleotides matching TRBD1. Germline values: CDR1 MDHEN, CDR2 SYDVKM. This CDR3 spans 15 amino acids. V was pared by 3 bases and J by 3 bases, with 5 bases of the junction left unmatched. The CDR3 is CASSFGDSYYNEQFF. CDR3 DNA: TGTGCCAGCAGTTTCGGGGACAGCTACTACAATGAGCAGTTCTTC.

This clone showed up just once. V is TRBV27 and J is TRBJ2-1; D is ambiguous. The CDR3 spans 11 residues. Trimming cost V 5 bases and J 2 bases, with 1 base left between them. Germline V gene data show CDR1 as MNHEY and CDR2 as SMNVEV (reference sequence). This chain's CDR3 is CASSPYNEQFF. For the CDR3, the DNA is TGTGCCAGCAGTCCCTACAATGAGCAGTTCTTC.

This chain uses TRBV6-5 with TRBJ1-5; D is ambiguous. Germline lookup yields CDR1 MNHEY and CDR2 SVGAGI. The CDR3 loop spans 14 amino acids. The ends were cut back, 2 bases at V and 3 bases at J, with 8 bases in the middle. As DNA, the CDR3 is TGTGCCAGCAGTTACGGGCCCGTCAATCAGCCCCAGCATTTT. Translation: CASSYGPVNQPQHF.

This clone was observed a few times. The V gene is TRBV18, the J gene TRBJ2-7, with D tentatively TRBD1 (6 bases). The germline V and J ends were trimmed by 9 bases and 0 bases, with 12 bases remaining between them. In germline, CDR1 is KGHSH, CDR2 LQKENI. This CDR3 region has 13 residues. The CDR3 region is CASQTGYSYEQYF. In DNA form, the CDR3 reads TGTGCCAGTCAAACAGGGTACTCCTACGAGCAGTACTTC.

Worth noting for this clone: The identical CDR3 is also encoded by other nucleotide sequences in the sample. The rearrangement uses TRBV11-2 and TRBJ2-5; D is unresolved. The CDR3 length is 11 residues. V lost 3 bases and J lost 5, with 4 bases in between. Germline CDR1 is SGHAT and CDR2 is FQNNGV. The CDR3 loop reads CASSLTETQYF. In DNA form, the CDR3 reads TGTGCCAGCAGCTTGACGGAGACCCAGTACTTC.

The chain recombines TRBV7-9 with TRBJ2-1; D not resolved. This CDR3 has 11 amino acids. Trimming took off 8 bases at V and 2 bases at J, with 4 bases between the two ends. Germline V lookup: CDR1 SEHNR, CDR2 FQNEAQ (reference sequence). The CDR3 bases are TGTGCCAGCGCGGCCTACAATGAGCAGTTCTTC. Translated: CASAAYNEQFF.

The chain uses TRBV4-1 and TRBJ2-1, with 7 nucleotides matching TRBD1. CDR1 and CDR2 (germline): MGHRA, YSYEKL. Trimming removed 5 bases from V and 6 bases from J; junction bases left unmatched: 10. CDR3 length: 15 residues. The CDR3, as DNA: TGCGCCAGCAGCTTAGAGGACAGGAGGTCCAATGAGCAGTTCTTC. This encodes CASSLEDRRSNEQFF.

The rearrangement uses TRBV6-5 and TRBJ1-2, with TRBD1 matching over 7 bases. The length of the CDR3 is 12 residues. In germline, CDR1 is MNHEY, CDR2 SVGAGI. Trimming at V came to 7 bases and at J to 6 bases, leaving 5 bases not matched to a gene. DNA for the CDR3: TGTGCCAGCATCAAGACAGGGAATGGCTACACCTTC. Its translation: CASIKTGNGYTF.

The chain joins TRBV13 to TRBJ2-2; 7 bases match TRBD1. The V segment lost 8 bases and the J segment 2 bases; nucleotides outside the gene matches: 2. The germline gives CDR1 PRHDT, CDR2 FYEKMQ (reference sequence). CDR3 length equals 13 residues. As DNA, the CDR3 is TGTGCCAGCGGACAGGCAAACACCGGGGAGCTGTTTTTT. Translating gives CASGQANTGELFF.

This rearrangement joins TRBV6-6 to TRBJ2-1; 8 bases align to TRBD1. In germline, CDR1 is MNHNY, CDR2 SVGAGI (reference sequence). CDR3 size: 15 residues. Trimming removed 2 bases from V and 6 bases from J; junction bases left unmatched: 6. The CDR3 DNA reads TGTGCCAGCAGTTACAAACAGGGGGTTATCAATGAGCAGTTCTTC. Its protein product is CASSYKQGVINEQFF.

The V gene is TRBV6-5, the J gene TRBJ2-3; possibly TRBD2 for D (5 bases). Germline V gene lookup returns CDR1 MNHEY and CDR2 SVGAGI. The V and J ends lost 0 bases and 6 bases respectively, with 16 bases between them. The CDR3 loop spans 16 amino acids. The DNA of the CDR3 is TGTGCCAGCAGTTACTCTGATCCCCTAGCTGGTGATACGCAGTATTTT. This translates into CASSYSDPLAGDTQYF.